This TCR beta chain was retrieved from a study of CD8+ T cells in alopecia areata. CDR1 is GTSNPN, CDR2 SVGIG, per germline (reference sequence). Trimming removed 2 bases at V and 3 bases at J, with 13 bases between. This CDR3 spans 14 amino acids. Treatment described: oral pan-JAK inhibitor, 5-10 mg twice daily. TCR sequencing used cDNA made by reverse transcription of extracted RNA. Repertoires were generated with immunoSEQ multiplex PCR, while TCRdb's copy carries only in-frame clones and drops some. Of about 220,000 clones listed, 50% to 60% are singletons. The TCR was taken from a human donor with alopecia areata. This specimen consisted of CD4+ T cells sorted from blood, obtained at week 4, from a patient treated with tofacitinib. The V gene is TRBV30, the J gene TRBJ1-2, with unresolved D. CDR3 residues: CAWSLTDNYYGYTF. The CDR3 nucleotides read TGTGCCTGGAGTCTCACAGACAACTACTATGGCTACACCTTC.